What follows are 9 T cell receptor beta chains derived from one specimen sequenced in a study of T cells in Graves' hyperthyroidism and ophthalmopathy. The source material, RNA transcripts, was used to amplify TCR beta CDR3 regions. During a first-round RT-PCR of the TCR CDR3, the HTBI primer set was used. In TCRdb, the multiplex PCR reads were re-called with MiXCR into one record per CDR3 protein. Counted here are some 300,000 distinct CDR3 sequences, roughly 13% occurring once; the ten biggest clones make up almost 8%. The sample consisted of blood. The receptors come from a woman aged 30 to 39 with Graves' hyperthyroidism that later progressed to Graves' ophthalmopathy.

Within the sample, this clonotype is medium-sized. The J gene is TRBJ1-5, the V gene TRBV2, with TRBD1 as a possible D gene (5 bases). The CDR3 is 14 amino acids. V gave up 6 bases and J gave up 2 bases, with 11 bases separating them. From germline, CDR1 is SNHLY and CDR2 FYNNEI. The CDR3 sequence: CASSGGTGNQPQHF. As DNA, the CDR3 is TGTGCCAGCAGCGGGGGGACGGGCAATCAGCCCCAGCATTTT. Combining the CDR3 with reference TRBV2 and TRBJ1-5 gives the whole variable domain EPEVTQTPSHQVTQMGQEVILRCVPISNHLYFYWYRQILGQKVEFLVSFYNNEISEKSEIFDDQFSVERPDGSNFTLKIRSTKLEDSAMYFCASSGGTGNQPQHFGDGTRLSIL.

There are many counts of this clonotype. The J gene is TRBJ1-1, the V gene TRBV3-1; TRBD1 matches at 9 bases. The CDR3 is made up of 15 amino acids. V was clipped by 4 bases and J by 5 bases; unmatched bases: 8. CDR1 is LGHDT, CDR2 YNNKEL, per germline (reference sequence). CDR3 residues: CASSRLTGGGTEAFF. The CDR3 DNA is TGTGCCAGCAGCCGTTTGACAGGGGGAGGGACTGAAGCTTTCTTT.

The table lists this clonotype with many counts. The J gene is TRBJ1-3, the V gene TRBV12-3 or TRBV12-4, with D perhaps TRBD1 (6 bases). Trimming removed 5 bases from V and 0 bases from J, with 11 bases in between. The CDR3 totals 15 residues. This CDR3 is CASSRTVISGNTIYF. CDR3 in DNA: TGTGCCAGCAGTAGGACAGTTATCTCTGGAAACACCATATATTTT.

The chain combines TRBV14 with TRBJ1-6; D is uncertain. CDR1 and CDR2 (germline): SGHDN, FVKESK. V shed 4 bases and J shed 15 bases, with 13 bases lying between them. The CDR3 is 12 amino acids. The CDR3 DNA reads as TGTGCCAGCAGCCTGTGGGAAGGGCGCCTCCACTTT. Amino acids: CASSLWEGRLHF. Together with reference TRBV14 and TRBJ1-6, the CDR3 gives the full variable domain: EAGVTQFPSHSVIEKGQTVTLRCDPISGHDNLYWYRRVMGKEIKFLLHFVKESKQDESGMPNNRFLAERTGGTYSTLKVQPAELEDSGVYFCASSLWEGRLHFGNGTRLTVT.

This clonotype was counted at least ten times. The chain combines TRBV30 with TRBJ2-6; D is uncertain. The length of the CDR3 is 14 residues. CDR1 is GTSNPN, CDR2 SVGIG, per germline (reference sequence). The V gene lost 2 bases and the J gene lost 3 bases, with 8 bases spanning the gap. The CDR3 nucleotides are TGTGCCTGGAGTCTAGGATTTGGGGCCAACGTCCTGACTTTC. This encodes CAWSLGFGANVLTF.

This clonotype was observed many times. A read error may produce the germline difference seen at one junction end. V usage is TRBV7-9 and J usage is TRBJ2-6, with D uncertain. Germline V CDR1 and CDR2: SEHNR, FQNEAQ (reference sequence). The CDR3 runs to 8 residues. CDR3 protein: CASSPTSF. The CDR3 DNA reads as TGTGCCAGCAGCCCGACTTCTTTC. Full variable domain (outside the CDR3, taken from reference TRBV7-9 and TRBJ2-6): DTGVSQNPRHKITKRGQNVTFRCDPISEHNRLYWYRQTLGQGPEFLTYFQNEAQLEKSRLLSDRFSAERPKGSFSTLEIQRTEQGDSAMYLCASSPTSFGAGSRLTVL.

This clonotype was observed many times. The CDR3, as DNA: TGCGCCAGCAGTATTTTAGATGAGCAGTTCTTC. This codes for CASSILDEQFF. V usage is TRBV5-1 and J usage is TRBJ2-1; D call uncertain. The CDR3 totals 11 residues. In germline, CDR1 is SGHRS, CDR2 YFSETQ. V was pared by 5 bases and J by 8 bases, with 8 bases between.

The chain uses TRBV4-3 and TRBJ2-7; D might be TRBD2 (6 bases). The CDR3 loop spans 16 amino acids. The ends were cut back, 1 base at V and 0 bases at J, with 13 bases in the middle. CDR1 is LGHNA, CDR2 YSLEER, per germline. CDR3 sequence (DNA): TGCGCCAGCAGCCAAGTTTACGCTAGCGACTCCTACGAGCAGTACTTC. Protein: CASSQVYASDSYEQYF.

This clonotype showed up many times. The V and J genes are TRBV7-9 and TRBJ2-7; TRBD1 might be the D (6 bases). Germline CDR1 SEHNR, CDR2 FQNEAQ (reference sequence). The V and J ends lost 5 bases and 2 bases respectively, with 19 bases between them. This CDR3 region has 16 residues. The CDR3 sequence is CASSTWTEQFPYEQYF. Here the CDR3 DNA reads TGTGCCAGCAGCACCTGGACAGAGCAATTTCCCTACGAGCAGTACTTC. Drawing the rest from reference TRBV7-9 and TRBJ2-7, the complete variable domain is DTGVSQNPRHKITKRGQNVTFRCDPISEHNRLYWYRQTLGQGPEFLTYFQNEAQLEKSRLLSDRFSAERPKGSFSTLEIQRTEQGDSAMYLCASSTWTEQFPYEQYFGPGTRLTVT.